One sample yielded the 11 T cell receptor beta chains listed below, sequenced in a study of cytomegalovirus exposure and HLA in healthy donors. Primers included in the PCR were 60 Vbeta and 13 Jbeta primers. Some clones are missing from TCRdb's copy, which holds only in-frame ones; the method was immunoSEQ multiplex PCR. The sample consists of roughly 120,000 clones, approximately 80% of them appearing once. The sequenced sample consisted of PBMCs. Source of these receptors: a woman in her twenties or thirties in good health and CMV-seronegative.

The chain uses TRBV2 and TRBJ2-2; perhaps TRBD2 as D (6 bases). The germline V and J ends were trimmed by 8 bases and 4 bases, with 14 bases remaining between them. Germline-derived CDR1 and CDR2 are SNHLY and FYNNEI. The CDR3 consists of 14 residues. CDR3 loop: CASGGRGGTGELFF. CDR3 DNA: TGTGCCAGCGGGGGACGGGGAGGCACCGGGGAGCTGTTTTTT.

The chain combines TRBV19 with TRBJ1-2; possibly TRBD1 for D (5 bases). V lost 7 bases, J lost 4 bases, and 10 bases lay in between. CDR3 length: 12 amino acids. The germline gives CDR1 LNHDA, CDR2 SQIVND (reference sequence). The CDR3 reads CASTMGLYGYTF. The DNA of the CDR3 is TGTGCCAGTACCATGGGACTCTATGGCTACACCTTC. Full variable domain (remainder filled in from reference TRBV19 and TRBJ1-2): DGGITQSPKYLFRKEGQNVTLSCEQNLNHDAMYWYRQDPGQGLRLIYYSQIVNDFQKGDIAEGYSVSREKKESFPLTVTSAQKNPTAFYLCASTMGLYGYTFGSGTRLTVV.

The chain uses TRBV7-2 and TRBJ1-1; D gene ambiguous. The CDR3 sequence is 16 residues long. Germline V gene data show CDR1 as SGHTA and CDR2 as FQGNSA. Trimming took off 1 base at V and 0 bases at J, with 12 bases between the two ends. This CDR3 is CASSLEPAILNTEAFF. CDR3 DNA sequence: TGTGCCAGCAGCTTAGAGCCAGCGATACTGAACACTGAAGCTTTCTTT.

The J gene is TRBJ1-1, the V gene TRBV7-8; D is uncertain. The CDR3 has 13 amino acids. V was cut by 5 bases and J by 0 bases, with 7 bases left in between. From germline, CDR1 is SGHVS and CDR2 FQNEAQ. The CDR3 coding sequence is TGTGCCAGCAGCCCCTTCTTGAACACTGAAGCTTTCTTT. It encodes CASSPFLNTEAFF. The whole variable domain, remainder taken from reference TRBV7-8 and TRBJ1-1, is GAGVSQSPRYKVAKRGQDVALRCDPISGHVSLFWYQQALGQGPEFLTYFQNEAQLDKSGLPSDRFFAERPEGSVSTLKIQRTQQEDSAVYLCASSPFLNTEAFFGQGTRLTVV.

V and J are TRBV5-5 and TRBJ1-2; tentatively, D is TRBD1 (5 bases). The V and J ends lost 0 bases and 6 bases respectively, with 15 bases between them. Germline values: CDR1 SGHKS, CDR2 YYEKEE (reference sequence). The CDR3 is made up of 15 amino acids. DNA for the CDR3: TGTGCCAGCAGCTTGGGTGTTAGGGGCATCGATGGCTACACCTTC. It specifies CASSLGVRGIDGYTF.

The chain employs TRBV6-1 and TRBJ1-5, with D possibly being TRBD1 (5 bases). Looked up from germline, CDR1 is MNHNS and CDR2 is SASEGT. V lost 4 bases and J 3 bases, leaving 19 bases between the germline ends. The CDR3 is 17 residues long. CDR3 residues: CASSGPIRGGDNQPQHF. The CDR3 DNA is TGTGCCAGCAGTGGACCTATTAGGGGAGGTGACAATCAGCCCCAGCATTTT.

The rearrangement joins TRBV5-1 to TRBJ2-1, with 10 nucleotides matching TRBD1. This CDR3 contains 16 residues. Per the germline V gene, CDR1 is SGHRS and CDR2 is YFSETQ. J was trimmed by 3 bases and V by 2 bases; bases with no gene match: 5. The CDR3 sequence is CASSLTTGGGYNEQFF. CDR3 nucleotide sequence: TGCGCCAGCAGCTTAACGACAGGGGGCGGCTACAATGAGCAGTTCTTC.

V gene TRBV6-5 combines with J gene TRBJ1-2, with TRBD1 matching 7 bases. The CDR3 is made up of 15 amino acids. The germline V gene encodes CDR1 MNHEY and CDR2 SVGAGI. The ends lost 8 bases at V and 2 bases at J; junction bases unmatched: 11. Here the CDR3 DNA reads TGTGCCAGCGCCGACGAGGGGGCCGGAAACTATGGCTACACCTTC. Translated, it gives CASADEGAGNYGYTF.

This rearrangement joins TRBV13 to TRBJ1-1; 7 bases are shared with TRBD1. This CDR3 contains 15 residues. The trim removed 5 bases at V and 4 bases at J, leaving 10 bases unmatched. CDR1 is PRHDT and CDR2 is FYEKMQ in the germline V gene (reference sequence). CDR3: CASSRPTGEGTEAFF. CDR3 DNA: TGTGCCAGCAGCCGACCTACAGGGGAAGGCACTGAAGCTTTCTTT.

The chain is built from TRBV19 and TRBJ2-2, with 11 bases fitting TRBD1. CDR1 and CDR2 from the germline V gene are LNHDA and SQIVND (reference sequence). Trimming at V came to 6 bases and at J to 8 bases, leaving 11 bases not matched to a gene. This CDR3 has 16 residues. CDR3 DNA sequence: TGTGCCAGTAGAGCCGGGACAGGGGGGTTTAGAGGGGAGCTGTTTTTT. Protein: CASRAGTGGFRGELFF.

The rearrangement links TRBV9 to TRBJ1-4; D is ambiguous. The germline CDR1 and CDR2 sequences are SGDLS and YYNGEE. Trimming stripped 0 bases from V and 7 bases from J, with 13 bases between. There are 15 residues in the CDR3. CDR3 DNA sequence: TGTGCCAGCAGCGTAGCTTCAGAGGTTGGTGAAAAACTGTTTTTT. Amino acid sequence: CASSVASEVGEKLFF. Full variable domain (remainder filled in from reference TRBV9 and TRBJ1-4): DSGVTQTPKHLITATGQRVTLRCSPRSGDLSVYWYQQSLDQGLQFLIQYYNGEERAKGNILERFSAQQFPDLHSELNLSSLELGDSALYFCASSVASEVGEKLFFGSGTQLSVL.